These T cell receptor beta chains were read from a single sample in a study of Graves' ophthalmopathy and Graves' hyperthyroidism. MiXCR, applied by TCRdb to the multiplex PCR reads, yields one record per CDR3 protein. The table lists 200,000 to 250,000 distinct CDR3 sequences, roughly 21% of them singletons, with 35% to 55% in the top ten. Sequences were obtained from peripheral blood. The receptors originated from a woman in her 50s with Graves' ophthalmopathy. Both conserved end residues are trimmed from each CDR3.

CDR3: AWSANLEETQY
V: TRBV30

CDR3: ASSEGRDRGPSGELF
V: TRBV12-3/TRBV12-4

CDR3: ATSGWTGDTEAF
V: TRBV15

CDR3: ASSKWTANTGELF
V: TRBV6-6

CDR3: ASSFGRGANYGYT
V: TRBV12-3/TRBV12-4

CDR3: ASPKTGLHTGELF
V: TRBV12-3/TRBV12-4

CDR3: ASSASVLPYEQY
V: TRBV12-3/TRBV12-4

CDR3: ASRSTGEYGYT
V: TRBV28

CDR3: ASGQTNNSPLH
V: TRBV6-2/TRBV6-3

CDR3: ASSKGGTGSDDAYEQY
V: TRBV6-1

CDR3: ASSLDLAWGVETQY
V: TRBV11-2

CDR3: ASSGTGNYGYT
V: TRBV5-5

CDR3: SATPLGHQLVGTEAF
V: TRBV20-1

CDR3: ASRTDRRAPMNTEAF
V: TRBV6-4

CDR3: ASDGKGLRGYT
V: TRBV30

CDR3: ASSPTSGRADTQY
V: TRBV7-8

CDR3: ASSVWDSNQPQH
V: TRBV6-1

CDR3: ASSRGTGGSPLH
V: TRBV7-9

CDR3: ASSRSLTTGGDEQY
V: TRBV3-1

CDR3: SARPGRGAQH
V: TRBV20-1

CDR3: ASSPGHNNSPLH
V: TRBV12-3/TRBV12-4

CDR3: ASRITHRAGSSLVFPQH
V: TRBV19

CDR3: ASIAGRQETQY
V: TRBV7-9

CDR3: ASSLQRGGNSPLH
V: TRBV28

CDR3: ASSAGLIEAF
V: TRBV6-1

CDR3: ASSQVPDLAPRDTIY
V: TRBV4-2